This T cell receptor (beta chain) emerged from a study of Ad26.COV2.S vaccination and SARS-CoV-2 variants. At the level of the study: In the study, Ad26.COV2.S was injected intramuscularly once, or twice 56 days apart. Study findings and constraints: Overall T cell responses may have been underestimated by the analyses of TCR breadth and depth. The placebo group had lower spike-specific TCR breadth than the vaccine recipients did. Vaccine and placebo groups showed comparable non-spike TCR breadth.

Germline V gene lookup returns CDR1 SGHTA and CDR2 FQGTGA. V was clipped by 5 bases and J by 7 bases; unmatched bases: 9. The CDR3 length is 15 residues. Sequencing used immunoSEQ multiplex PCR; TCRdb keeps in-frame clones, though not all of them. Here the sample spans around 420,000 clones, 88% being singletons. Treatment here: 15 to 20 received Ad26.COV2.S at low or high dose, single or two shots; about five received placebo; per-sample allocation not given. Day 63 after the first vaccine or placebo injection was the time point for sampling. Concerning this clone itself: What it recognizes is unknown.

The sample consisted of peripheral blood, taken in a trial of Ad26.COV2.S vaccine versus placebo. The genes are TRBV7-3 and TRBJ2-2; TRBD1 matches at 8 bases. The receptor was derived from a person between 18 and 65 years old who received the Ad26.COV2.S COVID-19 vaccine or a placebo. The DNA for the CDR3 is TGTGCCAGCAGCCGTACCAGGGGGCTGGGCGGGGAGCTGTTTTTT. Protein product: CASSRTRGLGGELFF.